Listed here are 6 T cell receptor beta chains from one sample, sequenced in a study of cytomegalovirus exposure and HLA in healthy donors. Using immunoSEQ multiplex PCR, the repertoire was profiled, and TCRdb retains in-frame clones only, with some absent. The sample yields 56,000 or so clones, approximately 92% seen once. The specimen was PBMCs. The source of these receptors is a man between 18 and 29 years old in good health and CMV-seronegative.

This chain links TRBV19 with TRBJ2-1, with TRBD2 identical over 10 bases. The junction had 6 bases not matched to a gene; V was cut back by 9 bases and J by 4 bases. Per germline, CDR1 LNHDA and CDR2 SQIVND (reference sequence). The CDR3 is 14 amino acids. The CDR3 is CASGRTSGYNEQFF. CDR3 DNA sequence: TGTGCCAGCGGTCGGACTAGCGGTTACAATGAGCAGTTCTTC.

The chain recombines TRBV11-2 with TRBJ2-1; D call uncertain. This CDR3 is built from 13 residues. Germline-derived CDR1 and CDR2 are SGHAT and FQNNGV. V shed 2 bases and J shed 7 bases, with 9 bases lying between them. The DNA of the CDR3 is TGTGCCAGCAGCTTACTCCCGTTGAATGAGCAGTTCTTC. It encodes CASSLLPLNEQFF. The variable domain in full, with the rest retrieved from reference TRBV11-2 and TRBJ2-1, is EAGVAQSPRYKIIEKRQSVAFWCNPISGHATLYWYQQILGQGPKLLIQFQNNGVVDDSQLPKDRFSAERLKGVDSTLKIQPAKLEDSAVYLCASSLLPLNEQFFGPGTRLTVL.

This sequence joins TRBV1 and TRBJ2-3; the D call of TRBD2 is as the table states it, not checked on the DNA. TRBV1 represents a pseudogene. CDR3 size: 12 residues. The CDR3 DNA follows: TGCACCAGCAGCCCAAGAGAACTAGCGGGGTATTTT. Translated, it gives CTSSPRELAGYF.

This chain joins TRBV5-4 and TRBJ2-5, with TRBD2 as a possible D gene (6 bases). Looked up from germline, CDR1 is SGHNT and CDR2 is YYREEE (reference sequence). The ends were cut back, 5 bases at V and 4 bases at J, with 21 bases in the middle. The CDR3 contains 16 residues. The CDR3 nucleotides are TGTGCCAGCAGTATCCCCGGGAGAGGGAGTGGAGAGACCCAGTACTTC. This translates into CASSIPGRGSGETQYF.

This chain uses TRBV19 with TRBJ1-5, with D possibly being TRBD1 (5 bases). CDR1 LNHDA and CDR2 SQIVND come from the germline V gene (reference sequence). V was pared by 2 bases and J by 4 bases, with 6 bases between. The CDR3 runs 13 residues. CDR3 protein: CASSIRGNQPQHF. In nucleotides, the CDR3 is TGTGCCAGTAGTATACGGGGGAATCAGCCCCAGCATTTT.

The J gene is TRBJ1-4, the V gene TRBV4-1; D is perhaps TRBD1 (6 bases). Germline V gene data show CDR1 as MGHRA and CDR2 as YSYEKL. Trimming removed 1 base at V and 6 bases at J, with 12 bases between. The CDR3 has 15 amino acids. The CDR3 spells CASSQGSGVYEKLFF. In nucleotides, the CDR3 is TGCGCCAGCAGCCAAGGGTCAGGGGTTTATGAAAAACTGTTTTTT.